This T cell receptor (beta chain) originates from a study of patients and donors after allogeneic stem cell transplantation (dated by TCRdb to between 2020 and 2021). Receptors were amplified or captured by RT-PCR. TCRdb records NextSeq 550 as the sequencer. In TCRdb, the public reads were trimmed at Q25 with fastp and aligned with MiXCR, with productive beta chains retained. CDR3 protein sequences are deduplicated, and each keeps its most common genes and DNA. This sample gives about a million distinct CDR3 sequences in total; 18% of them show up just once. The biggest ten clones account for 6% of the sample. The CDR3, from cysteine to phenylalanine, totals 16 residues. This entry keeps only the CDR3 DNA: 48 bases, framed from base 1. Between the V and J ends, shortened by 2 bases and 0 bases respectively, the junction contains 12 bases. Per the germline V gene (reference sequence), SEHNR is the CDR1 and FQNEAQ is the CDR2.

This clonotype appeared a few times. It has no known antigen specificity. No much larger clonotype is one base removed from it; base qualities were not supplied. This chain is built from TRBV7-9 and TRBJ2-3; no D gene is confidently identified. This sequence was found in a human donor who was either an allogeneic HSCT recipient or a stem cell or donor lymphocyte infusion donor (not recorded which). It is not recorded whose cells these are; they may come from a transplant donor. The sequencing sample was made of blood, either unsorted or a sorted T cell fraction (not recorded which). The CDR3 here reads CASSLRAVPSTDTQYF. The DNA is TGTGCCAGCAGCTTAAGGGCGGTGCCGAGCACAGATACGCAGTATTTT.